Sequencing of this T cell receptor (beta chain) was carried out in a study of neurological immune-mediated disorders. Whole-study results and caveats: HTLV-1-associated myelopathy had the most TCR clonal expansion, whereas multiple sclerosis had the least (lower than in healthy controls).

The CDR3 is 14 amino acids. Germline CDR1 SEHNR, CDR2 FQNEAQ (reference sequence). The junction had 9 bases not matched to a gene; V was cut back by 9 bases and J by 6 bases. This clonotype was recorded at least ten times. The antigen remains undetermined. For the sorted libraries, 950,000 to 1,000,000 CD4+ or CD8+ T cells were used. 5'RACE employing 10-nucleotide random UMIs yielded the cDNA. TCRdb fed the 5' RACE reads into MiXCR, producing one record per CDR3 protein. The sample includes about 31,000 distinct CDR3 sequences, around 4% of them seen just once. The chain is built from TRBV7-9 and TRBJ1-4; 8 bases fit TRBD1. The sample was CD4+ T cells from blood. The sequence was obtained from a woman aged 40 to 50 in good health. The CDR3 sequence: CASRGGQEDEKLFF. CDR3 nucleotide sequence: TGTGCCAGTCGGGGGGGACAGGAAGATGAAAAACTGTTTTTT. The variable domain in full, completed from reference TRBV7-9 and TRBJ1-4, reads DTGVSQNPRHKITKRGQNVTFRCDPISEHNRLYWYRQTLGQGPEFLTYFQNEAQLEKSRLLSDRFSAERPKGSFSTLEIQRTEQGDSAMYLCASRGGQEDEKLFFGSGTQLSVL.